The next 22 T cell receptor beta chains were all read from a single sample in a study of tissue T cells after allogeneic stem cell transplantation. Some clones are missing from TCRdb's copy, which holds only in-frame ones; the method was immunoSEQ multiplex PCR. The sample shows 2,200 or so clones, roughly 60% of them seen only once. Adult allogeneic hematopoietic cell transplant recipients with steroid-refractory graft-versus-host disease were prospectively enrolled for research autopsy. This specimen consisted of ileal tissue, obtained at autopsy. The receptors were gathered from an older male patient with steroid-refractory graft-versus-host disease after an allogeneic stem cell transplant. The graft donor may have given rise to some T cells.

This clone was picked up a small number of times. The rearrangement joins TRBV7-9 to TRBJ2-4, with TRBD1 matching 7 bases. V lost 1 base, J lost 4 bases, and 10 bases stayed unmatched. This CDR3 is 17 amino acids long. CDR1 SEHNR and CDR2 FQNEAQ come from the germline V gene (reference sequence). Written as DNA, the CDR3 is TGTGCCAGCAGCTTAGGGTTTAAAGACAGGGCAAAAAACATTCAGTACTTC. This codes for CASSLGFKDRAKNIQYF. Variable domain in full (rest from reference TRBV7-9 and TRBJ2-4): DTGVSQNPRHKITKRGQNVTFRCDPISEHNRLYWYRQTLGQGPEFLTYFQNEAQLEKSRLLSDRFSAERPKGSFSTLEIQRTEQGDSAMYLCASSLGFKDRAKNIQYFGAGTRLSVL.

The V call is TRBV10-3, the J call TRBJ1-2; D not certain. Germline CDR1 and CDR2: ENHRY and SYGVKD. V was shortened by 2 bases and J by 4 bases, with 11 bases between the two germline ends. This CDR3 is 14 amino acids long. CDR3 nucleotide sequence: TGTGCCATCAGTGAGGTAGTCGGTGCCTATGGCTACACCTTC. This translates into CAISEVVGAYGYTF.

This sequence joins TRBV6-2 or TRBV6-3 and TRBJ2-6; D is ambiguous. CDR3 size: 13 residues. Germline CDR1 MNHEY, CDR2 SVGEGT. V was trimmed by 4 bases and J by 2 bases, leaving 3 bases between them. DNA for the CDR3: TGTGCCAGCAGTTTAGCTGGGGCCAACGTCCTGACTTTC. Its protein is CASSLAGANVLTF.

The rearrangement joins TRBV27 to TRBJ2-3; a possible D gene is TRBD1 (7 bases). In germline, CDR1 is MNHEY, CDR2 SMNVEV (reference sequence). Trimming shortened V by 4 bases and J by 4 bases, and 18 bases separated the two germline ends. The CDR3 spans 16 residues. The CDR3 DNA reads TGTGCCAGCAGTTCCTCTAGCACAGGGGAGGCAGATACGCAGTATTTT. The encoded protein is CASSSSSTGEADTQYF.

The sample holds one count of this clone. The chain links TRBV9 to TRBJ1-6, with a tentative D call TRBD1 (5 bases). The germline V and J ends were trimmed by 4 bases and 2 bases, with 13 bases remaining between them. Germline V gives CDR1 SGDLS, CDR2 YYNGEE. This CDR3 comprises 16 residues. The CDR3 DNA reads as TGTGCCAGCAGCCCAGGGAATTCGGCCTATAATTCACCCCTCCACTTT. Amino acid sequence: CASSPGNSAYNSPLHF.

CDR3 residues: CASSVGLRTGANTGELFF. The CDR3 coding sequence is TGTGCCAGCAGCGTTGGGTTGAGGACAGGGGCGAACACCGGGGAGCTGTTTTTT. The rearrangement links TRBV9 to TRBJ2-2; 9 bases are shared with TRBD1. The CDR3 spans 18 residues. The V segment lost 2 bases and the J segment 0 bases; nucleotides outside the gene matches: 8. Germline V gene data show CDR1 as SGDLS and CDR2 as YYNGEE.

DNA for the CDR3: TGTGCCAGCAGCGAAACAGGGTATAGCAATCAGCCCCAGCATTTT. Translated, it gives CASSETGYSNQPQHF. The rearrangement joins TRBV4-2 to TRBJ1-5; D perhaps matches TRBD1 (6 bases). The CDR3 spans 15 residues. With 5 bases removed from V and 0 bases from J, the gap between germline ends came to 11 bases. Germline V gene sequence: CDR1 LGHNA, CDR2 YNFKEQ.

This clone was counted a few times. The V and J genes are TRBV4-3 and TRBJ2-2; maybe TRBD2 (5 bases). Germline V gives CDR1 LGHNA, CDR2 YSLEER. V lost 4 bases to trimming and J lost 7 bases, with 7 bases between them. The CDR3 consists of 12 residues. The CDR3, as DNA: TGCGCCAGCAGCCCTCGGGACGGGGAGCTGTTTTTT. This encodes CASSPRDGELFF.

This clone is classed as large. The rearrangement uses TRBV11-1 and TRBJ2-6; D remains unclear. CDR3 size: 15 residues. V was pared by 6 bases and J by 0 bases, with 9 bases between. The germline gives CDR1 SGHAT, CDR2 FQDESV (reference sequence). Here the CDR3 DNA reads TGTGCCAGCAGAGGGATGGACTCTGGGGCCAACGTCCTGACTTTC. Translation gives CASRGMDSGANVLTF.

The V and J genes are TRBV5-6 and TRBJ1-5; no clear D. V lost 1 base to trimming and J lost 6 bases, with 5 bases between them. CDR3 length: 12 amino acids. Germline V gene lookup returns CDR1 SGHDT and CDR2 YYEEEE. CDR3 in DNA: TGTGCCAGCAGCTTGCAGGCTCAGCCCCAGCATTTT. Amino acids: CASSLQAQPQHF.

The chain has TRBV5-6 and TRBJ1-5; D is undetermined. CDR3 length: 12 residues. Germline V gene data show CDR1 as SGHDT and CDR2 as YYEEEE. The germline V and J ends were trimmed by 3 bases and 5 bases, with 6 bases remaining between them. CDR3 coding DNA: TGTGCCAGCAGCTCGGGAGATCAGCCCCAGCATTTT. It codes for CASSSGDQPQHF. Drawing the rest from reference TRBV5-6 and TRBJ1-5, the complete variable domain is DAGVTQSPTHLIKTRGQQVTLRCSPKSGHDTVSWYQQALGQGPQFIFQYYEEEERQRGNFPDRFSGHQFPNYSSELNVNALLLGDSALYLCASSSGDQPQHFGDGTRLSIL.

This clone has just a few counts. This chain connects TRBV3-1 (or the pseudogene TRBV3-2) to TRBJ2-5; no clear D. The germline gives CDR1 LGHDT, CDR2 YNNKEL (reference sequence). V was pared by 3 bases and J by 5 bases, with 16 bases between. This CDR3 contains 15 residues. CDR3 in DNA: TGTGCCAGCAGCCAGGCGATTCGCTTTGGGGAGACCCAGTACTTC. It translates to CASSQAIRFGETQYF.

This clone was found a few times. J is TRBJ2-1 and V is TRBV7-9, with D possibly being TRBD1 or TRBD2 (5 bases each). The CDR3 extends over 13 amino acids. The V end was cut by 1 base, the J end by 7 bases, with 8 bases between. The germline gives CDR1 SEHNR, CDR2 FQNEAQ (reference sequence). In DNA, the CDR3 is TGTGCCAGCAGCTTAGGTGGGACGAATGAGCAGTTCTTC. As protein: CASSLGGTNEQFF.

This clone was seen more than once but under ten times. The chain has TRBV4-3 and TRBJ2-1; 10 bases map to TRBD2. The CDR3 contains 18 residues. Germline-derived CDR1 and CDR2 are LGHNA and YSLEER. V lost 6 bases to trimming and J lost 0 bases; unmatched junction nucleotides: 11. The CDR3 reads CASSYGVAGGSSYNEQFF. CDR3 nucleotides: TGCGCCAGCAGTTACGGGGTAGCGGGGGGCAGCTCCTACAATGAGCAGTTCTTC.

V and J are TRBV9 and TRBJ2-7, with D unclear. The CDR3 length is 15 residues. Germline V CDR1 and CDR2: SGDLS, YYNGEE. Trimming took 0 bases from V and 0 from J, leaving 10 bases between them. CDR3 DNA: TGTGCCAGCAGCGTAGCACCCGGAAGCTCCTACGAGCAGTACTTC. Translating it yields CASSVAPGSSYEQYF.

This rearrangement joins TRBV3-1 (or the pseudogene TRBV3-2) to TRBJ2-7; no definite D call. Germline values: CDR1 LGHDT, CDR2 YNNKEL (reference sequence). The CDR3 is 16 residues long. With 5 bases removed from V and 5 bases from J, the gap between germline ends came to 22 bases. CDR3 residues: CASSFSSPIVLDEQYF. The CDR3 nucleotides read TGTGCCAGCAGCTTTTCGTCTCCCATCGTGTTAGACGAGCAGTACTTC.

The chain is built from TRBV5-4 and TRBJ2-6, with TRBD1 identical over 8 bases. V shed 4 bases, J shed 1 base, and the junction held 10 bases outside the gene matches. CDR3 length: 18 amino acids. CDR1 is SGHNT, CDR2 YYREEE, per germline (reference sequence). The CDR3 protein is CASSPLPGQASGANVLTF. CDR3 coding DNA: TGTGCCAGCAGCCCACTTCCGGGACAGGCTTCTGGGGCCAACGTCCTGACTTTC.

The chain is built from TRBV27 and TRBJ1-1, with D maybe TRBD1 (5 bases). V lost 6 bases to trimming and J lost 4 bases, with 15 bases between them. The CDR3 runs to 14 residues. Germline assignment: CDR1 MNHEY and CDR2 SMNVEV (reference sequence). CDR3 sequence: CASRIRVFGTEAFF. The DNA of the CDR3 is TGTGCCAGCAGGATCAGGGTGTTTGGCACTGAAGCTTTCTTT.

This sequence joins TRBV5-5 and TRBJ1-1; weak D call: TRBD1 (5 bases). Per germline, CDR1 SGHKS and CDR2 YYEKEE (reference sequence). Trimming shortened V by 6 bases and J by 7 bases, and 13 bases separated the two germline ends. The CDR3 totals 12 residues. CDR3 amino acids: CASTAQGVEAFF. CDR3 DNA sequence: TGTGCCAGCACTGCTCAAGGGGTTGAAGCTTTCTTT.

The CDR3 nucleotides read TGTGCCAGCAGCTTAAATACAGCGAGGGGCTACACCTTC. It specifies CASSLNTARGYTF. V is TRBV7-2 and J is TRBJ1-2, with unresolved D. CDR3 size: 13 residues. Trimming pared 2 bases from V and 8 bases from J, leaving 12 bases between. Germline V gives CDR1 SGHTA, CDR2 FQGNSA. Together with reference TRBV7-2 and TRBJ1-2, the CDR3 gives the full variable domain: GAGVSQSPSNKVTEKGKDVELRCDPISGHTALYWYRQSLGQGLEFLIYFQGNSAPDKSGLPSDRFSAERTGGSVSTLTIQRTQQEDSAVYLCASSLNTARGYTFGSGTRLTVV.

This CDR3 is CASSIRRGLRINQPQHF. The DNA of the CDR3 is TGTGCCAGTAGTATTCGCAGGGGGCTCCGAATTAATCAGCCCCAGCATTTT. The chain couples TRBV19 to TRBJ1-5, with TRBD1 matching 8 bases. The V gene's germline CDR1 is LNHDA and CDR2 SQIVND (reference sequence). This CDR3 is built from 17 residues. V trimming: 3 bases; J trimming: 4 bases; junction bases outside the gene matches: 11.

The chain employs TRBV7-2 and TRBJ2-2, with a tentative D call TRBD2 (6 bases). Trimming shortened V by 5 bases and J by 6 bases, and 16 bases separated the two germline ends. Germline CDR1 and CDR2: SGHTA and FQGNSA. The CDR3 consists of 15 residues. DNA of the CDR3: TGTGCCAGCAGCCCGGGGGTGGGGCTCTCCGGGGAGCTGTTTTTT. Translation: CASSPGVGLSGELFF.